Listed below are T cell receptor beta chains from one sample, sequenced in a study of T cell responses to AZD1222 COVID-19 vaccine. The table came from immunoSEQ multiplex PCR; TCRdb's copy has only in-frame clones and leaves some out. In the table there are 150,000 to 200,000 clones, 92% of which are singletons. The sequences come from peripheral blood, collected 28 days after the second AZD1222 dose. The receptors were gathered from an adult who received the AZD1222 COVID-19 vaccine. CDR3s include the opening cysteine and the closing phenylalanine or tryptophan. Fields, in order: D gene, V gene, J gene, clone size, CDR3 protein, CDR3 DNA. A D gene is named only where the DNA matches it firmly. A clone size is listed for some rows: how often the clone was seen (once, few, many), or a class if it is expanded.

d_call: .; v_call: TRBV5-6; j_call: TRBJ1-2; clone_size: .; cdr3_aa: CASSSGPSNYGYTF; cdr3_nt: TGTGCCAGCAGCTCCGGGCCCTCTAACTATGGCTACACCTTC
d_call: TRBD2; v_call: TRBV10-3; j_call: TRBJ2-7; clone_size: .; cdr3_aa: CAIRGNSLAGGFYEQYF; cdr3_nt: TGTGCCATCAGGGGCAACTCCCTAGCGGGGGGTTTCTACGAGCAGTACTTC
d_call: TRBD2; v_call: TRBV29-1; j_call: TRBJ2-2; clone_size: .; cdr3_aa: CSVEPGGLNTGELFF; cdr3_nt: TGCAGCGTTGAGCCGGGAGGGTTGAACACCGGGGAGCTGTTTTTT
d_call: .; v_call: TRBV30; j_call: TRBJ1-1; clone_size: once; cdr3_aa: CAWRAGPNTEAFF; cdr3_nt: TGTGCCTGGAGGGCCGGGCCGAACACTGAAGCTTTCTTT
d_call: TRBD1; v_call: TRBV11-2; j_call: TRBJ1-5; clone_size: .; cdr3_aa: CASSPGTGENQPQHF; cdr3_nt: TGTGCCAGCAGCCCCGGGACAGGGGAGAATCAGCCCCAGCATTTT
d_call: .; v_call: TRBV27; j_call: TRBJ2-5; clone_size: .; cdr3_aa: CASRSGETQYF; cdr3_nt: TGTGCCAGCAGAAGTGGAGAGACCCAGTACTTC
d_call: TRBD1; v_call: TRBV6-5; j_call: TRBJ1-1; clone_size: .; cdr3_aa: CASSYSWDRVAFF; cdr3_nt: TGTGCCAGCAGTTACAGTTGGGACAGGGTAGCTTTCTTT
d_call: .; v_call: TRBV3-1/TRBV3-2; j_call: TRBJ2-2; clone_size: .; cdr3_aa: CASSQRGNTGELFF; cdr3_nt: TGTGCCAGCAGCCAACGGGGGAACACCGGGGAGCTGTTTTTT
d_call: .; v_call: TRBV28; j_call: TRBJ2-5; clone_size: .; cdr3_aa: CASSFPSVETQYF; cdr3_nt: TGTGCCAGCAGTTTCCCCAGCGTGGAGACCCAGTACTTC
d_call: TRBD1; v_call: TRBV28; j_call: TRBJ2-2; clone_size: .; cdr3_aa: CASSLSRQGVSNTGELFF; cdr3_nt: TGTGCCAGCAGTTTATCCAGACAGGGAGTATCGAACACCGGGGAGCTGTTTTTT
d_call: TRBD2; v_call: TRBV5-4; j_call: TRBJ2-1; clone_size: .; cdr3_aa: CASSSRTSGFYNEQFF; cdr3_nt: TGTGCCAGCAGCTCCCGGACTAGCGGGTTTTACAATGAGCAGTTCTTC
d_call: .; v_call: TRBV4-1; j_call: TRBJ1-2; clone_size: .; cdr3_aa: CASSQGQGGLYGYTF; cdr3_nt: TGCGCCAGCAGCCAAGGCCAGGGTGGACTCTATGGCTACACCTTC
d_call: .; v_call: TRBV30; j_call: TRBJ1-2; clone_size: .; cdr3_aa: CAWSVEGLGGYTF; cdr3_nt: TGTGCCTGGAGTGTGGAGGGCTTGGGTGGCTACACCTTC
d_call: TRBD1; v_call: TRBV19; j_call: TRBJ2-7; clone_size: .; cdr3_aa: CASSLGTVSYEQYF; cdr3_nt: TGTGCCAGTAGTCTTGGGACAGTCTCCTACGAGCAGTACTTC
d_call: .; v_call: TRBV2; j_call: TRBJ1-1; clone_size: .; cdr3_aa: CASSDVRVSTEAFF; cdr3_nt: TGTGCCAGCAGTGACGTCAGGGTGAGCACTGAAGCTTTCTTT
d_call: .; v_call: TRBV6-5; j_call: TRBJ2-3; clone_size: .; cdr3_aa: CASGPWGDTQYF; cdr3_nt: TGTGCCAGCGGTCCGTGGGGCGATACGCAGTATTTT
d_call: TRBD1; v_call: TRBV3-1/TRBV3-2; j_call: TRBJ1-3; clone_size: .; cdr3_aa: CASSQGFGQGSSGNTIYF; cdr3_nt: TGTGCCAGCAGCCAAGGCTTCGGACAGGGGAGCTCTGGAAACACCATATATTTT
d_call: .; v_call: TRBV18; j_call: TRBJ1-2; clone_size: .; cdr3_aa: CASSPQGSNYGYTF; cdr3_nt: TGTGCCAGCTCACCACAGGGTTCTAACTATGGCTACACCTTC